This TCR beta chain originates from a study of cytomegalovirus exposure and HLA in healthy donors. Germline values: CDR1 SNHLY, CDR2 FYNNEI. This CDR3 is 17 amino acids long. V was pared by 2 bases and J by 4 bases, with 6 bases of the junction left unmatched. With regard to this clone: Its target is unknown.

The PCR was carried out with 60 Vbeta primers and 13 Jbeta primers. Using immunoSEQ multiplex PCR, the repertoire was profiled, and TCRdb retains in-frame clones only, with some absent. The sample lists roughly 250,000 clones, approximately 84% occurring once. Study findings and constraints: Among the sequence variants, a highly shared cluster was likely an artifact of sequencing. In a later analysis, a genetic analysis reported fewer productive-TCR N-insertions in an Asian-associated ancestry cluster than the cohort average.

The clonotype originates from a middle-aged woman in good health and CMV-seropositive. The rearrangement uses TRBV2 and TRBJ2-5; 14 bases align to TRBD2. Sequencing was done on a sample of PBMCs. This CDR3 reads CASSENPGTSGRETQYF. The CDR3 region has the DNA TGTGCCAGCAGTGAAAACCCCGGGACTAGCGGGAGAGAGACCCAGTACTTC.